This TCR beta chain appears in the sequencing data of a study of CD8+ T cells in alopecia areata (dated by TCRdb to the late 2010s). About the study as a whole: The treated patients took part in an open-label pilot trial in which moderate-to-severe alopecia areata was treated with oral tofacitinib at 5 to 10 mg twice daily. The study used high-throughput TCRbeta sequencing to examine T cell clonal expansion in alopecia areata, in both the C3H/HeJ mouse model and human patients. immunoSEQ multiplex PCR using 35 Vbeta forward primers and 13 Jbeta reverse primers was used to amplify TCRbeta CDR3 regions. Biopsies were taken from tofacitinib-treated patients at baseline and at 4 and 24 weeks of treatment, and a later scalp biopsy was taken in several of the tofacitinib-treated patients. Scalp tissue and sorted CD4+ and CD8+ peripheral blood T cells from patchy and totalis/universalis alopecia areata patients and from healthy controls were covered by human TCRbeta sequencing. Disease severity in treated patients was measured with the SALT score, which quantifies the percentage of affected scalp surface area. Patients received tofacitinib for 6 to 18 months and were then followed off drug for 6 months to check for delayed response and recurrence. Scalp clonality was compared across normal scalp (n=4), patchy alopecia areata scalp (n=8), and alopecia totalis/universalis scalp (n=8). RNA was obtained with the PAXgene miRNA kit for fixed scalp, the miRNeasy kit for PBMCs, and the RNeasy kit for mouse skin.

From the cysteine up to the phenylalanine, the CDR3 has a length of 13 residues. Left in the record is the CDR3 DNA by itself, 39 bases read in frame from the first base. Via the germline V gene, CDR1 is SGHDT and CDR2 YYEEEE. At the junction V is shortened by 2 bases and J by 7 bases, with 13 bases in between. According to the study, the label for this sample's time point signals: less than 25 weeks on oral tofacitinib. What the treatment or condition label conveys for this sample: oral pan-JAK inhibitor, 5-10 mg twice daily. From alopecia areata patients, peripheral blood was collected along with lesional scalp punch biopsies. PBMCs were isolated by density centrifugation and stained for CD3, CD4 and CD8, and CD4+ and CD8+ T cells were sorted on a FACSAria. The library was obtained by the immunoSEQ multiplex PCR assay. RNA was extracted from all samples and reverse transcribed into cDNA, which served as template for TCR sequencing. First-strand cDNA was synthesized using SuperScript III with a 2:1 mix of oligo-dT and random hexamers. Amplification bias was assessed with a synthetic immune receptor repertoire, and residual bias was removed computationally. In the original analysis: Raw reads were preprocessed for error removal, and CDR3 was defined according to IMGT conventions as running from the conserved cysteine to phenylalanine. Clonality was calculated as 1 minus Shannon entropy normalized by log2 of the number of productive unique TCRs. Whether scalp clones were CD4 or CD8 was inferred by matching scalp TCRbeta sequences against CD4 and CD8 repertoires sorted from blood. The immuneACCESS repertoire file appears here via TCRdb, limited to in-frame rearrangements. These files lack a portion of the clones; in checked studies, under half of the deficit traces to unresolved V genes, and the cause of the others is not known. That table furnishes V, J and clone size, whereas the DNA furnished D and trimming. Within this sample are 190,000 or so clones, with about 60% of them counted one time only. The biggest ten clones account for roughly an eighth of the sample.

A single count supports this clone. The antigen it binds to is not known. Base qualities are not provided; no much larger clone lies one nucleotide away. Overall results and qualifications from the work: During tofacitinib treatment, many expanded lesional clones stuck around in both scalp and blood, and this persistence may partly explain why relapse happens after treatment is stopped. Compared with mice, TCR sequences shared between patients were less clear, possibly partly because of HLA diversity across the patient population. With tofacitinib, both scalp clonality and the number of expanded CD8+ clones among the top 100 scalp clones went down significantly. Lesional scalp, especially in alopecia totalis/universalis, showed higher clonality and more expanded CD8+ clones than normal scalp, suggesting antigenic drive. Because the treated cohort was small and had only one nonresponder, larger studies are needed to examine links between baseline CD8+ expansion and response. Scalp TCR repertoire analysis is complicated because resident alphabeta T cells in normal human skin are also sequenced, whereas mouse skin is dominated by gammadelta T cells.

The receptor chain draws on TRBV5-6 and TRBJ2-7, with the D gene too uncertain to name. The specimen was CD8+ T cells sorted from blood, collected at week 24, from a patient treated with tofacitinib. The receptor was derived from a human donor with alopecia areata. The CDR3 region: CASSFWALEEQYF. The DNA is TGTGCCAGCAGCTTCTGGGCCCTCGAGGAGCAGTACTTC.